The present T cell receptor beta chain was sequenced within a study of blood T cell repertoires in COVID-19. The wider study: The United States, Italy and Spain provided the acute and convalescent COVID-19 samples. Nucleic acid was either cDNA or gDNA, and it came from T cells, B-cell-depleted T cells, or PBMCs.

Germline V gene lookup returns CDR1 SGHDT and CDR2 YYEEEE. This CDR3 is 15 amino acids long. The J segment lost 8 bases and the V segment lost 4 bases, leaving 7 bases of the junction unmatched. In the source study's methods: It was from reference gene primer amplification that nucleated cell counts were estimated. Sequenced by immunoSEQ multiplex PCR; TCRdb stores in-frame clones only, minus some. The V and J calls and the clone size are those of that table, but D and trimming were determined from the DNA. The table shows fewer than 8,500 clones, with 89% occurring only once. The chain links TRBV5-6 to TRBJ1-6; 9 bases align to TRBD1. Sequenced material: peripheral blood. This receptor was obtained from a man aged 65 to 85 with active COVID-19. CDR3 sequence: CASSGRDRAHSPLHF. The CDR3 nucleotides are TGTGCCAGCAGCGGCCGGGACAGGGCTCATTCACCCCTCCACTTT. Full variable domain (remainder filled in from reference TRBV5-6 and TRBJ1-6): DAGVTQSPTHLIKTRGQQVTLRCSPKSGHDTVSWYQQALGQGPQFIFQYYEEEERQRGNFPDRFSGHQFPNYSSELNVNALLLGDSALYLCASSGRDRAHSPLHFGNGTRLTVT.